This T cell receptor (beta chain) stems from a study of T-cell reconstitution after alpha-beta-depleted transplantation in children. As for this clonotype: Its cognate antigen is unknown.

With 3 bases removed from V and 2 bases from J, the gap between germline ends came to 17 bases. CDR3 size: 15 residues. The germline V gene encodes CDR1 DFQATT and CDR2 SNEGSKA (reference sequence). Study observations and caveats: Reportedly, alpha-beta T cells present about two months post-transplant originated from several hundred expanded clones of graft origin. By one year post-transplant, T-cell counts and diversity largely arose from T cells that were newly produced. Some patients showed high day-60 TCRbeta diversity, which derived from surviving recipient T cells and thymic progenitors.

Unique molecular identifiers were incorporated during preparation of the TCRbeta library. MiXCR was run by TCRdb on the PCR reads, yielding one entry per CDR3 protein. This table holds 600,000 to 800,000 distinct CDR3 sequences, about an eighth found once. This TCR was sampled from a girl aged 2 to 10 with congenital amegakaryocytic thrombocytopenia, due to receive a stem cell transplant. The specimen was PBMCs, collected before TCRalphabeta/CD19-depleted stem cell transplant. The chain carries TRBV20-1 and TRBJ2-7; D possibly corresponds to TRBD1 (5 bases). The CDR3 DNA reads as TGCAGTGCTAGTGGACAAGGACGGTCGACCTACGAGCAGTACTTC. Its translation: CSASGQGRSTYEQYF.